This paragraph covers one T cell receptor beta chain sequence. Its antigen is unknown. The record has no base qualities; no much larger clone is one base away. Each donor gave one peripheral blood draw, averaging about 120 mL, which was collected into heparinised tubes. A BD FACSAria II and a panel including CD45RO, CCR7, CD25, CD127, CD95 and CD27 were used to sort naive, central memory, regulatory and stem cell-like memory CD4+ T cells. Purity was above 95% for every sorted population. PBMCs were isolated immediately by Lymphoprep density gradient centrifugation and stained directly without culture. To minimize batch effects, samples were stained and sorted in pairs, one healthy donor with one patient per experiment. This sample was included in a study of beta chain features in type 1 diabetes listed by TCRdb under 2018. As for the study more broadly: Mean age, gender distribution, total cell number and subset yield did not differ between patients and healthy donors. Across all samples, approximately 98,000,000 sorted cells were examined, and cell number per subset correlated strongly with RNA yield. The study compared the TCRB repertoires of sorted circulating CD4+ T cell subsets in recently diagnosed type 1 diabetes patients with those in matched healthy donors. Whereas all 30 or so donors provided naive and central memory subsets, regulatory and stem cell-like memory subsets were isolated from just 8 patients and about 8 healthy donors. Summary of the overall study and its limitations: Because cDNA was sequenced instead of genomic DNA, highly expressing activated cells could be over-represented, though the groups showed no difference in activation or CD3 levels. PCR may preferentially amplify shorter templates, but because patient and control samples were amplified and corrected together, any resulting skew would affect both groups equally. Because the HLA sub-analyses included only small numbers of individuals, any influence of HLA type on TCRB rearrangement was left unresolved. At VDJ recombination sites, type 1 diabetes patients had fewer insertions and more deleted nucleotides, which implies abnormalities in thymic rearrangement. Naive, central memory and regulatory TCRB repertoires appeared more similar among patients than among healthy donors. A moderate but significant shortening of TCRB CDR3 length was observed in type 1 diabetes patients in all four CD4+ subsets.

Reading the germline V gene (reference sequence) gives CDR1 SEHNR and CDR2 FQNEAQ. At the junction V is shortened by 2 bases and J by 4 bases, with 9 bases in between. The CDR3 numbers 15 residues from cysteine through phenylalanine. Only the CDR3 part of the read is kept: 45 bases, read in frame from the first base. All of the isolated RNA was reverse transcribed with the High Capacity cDNA Reverse Transcription Kit, so expressed TCRB transcripts were sequenced. Naive, central memory and regulatory T cell samples underwent deep immunoSEQ sequencing, averaging around 3.7 million total reads per sample. Sorted cells were lysed in RLT buffer, and RNA was extracted using DNase-treated RNeasy Micro or Mini kits according to cell number. To prevent cross-contamination, each cell subset was processed individually, whereas patient and healthy donor samples were processed jointly. TCRB sequences were amplified from cDNA with the immunoSEQ multiplex PCR, producing 87-bp fragments spanning the CDR3 region. Sequencing of the amplicons was performed on the Illumina HiSeq platform. The source study handled its data this way. Synthetic template baselines were used to correct PCR bias computationally, reads within Hamming distance 2 were collapsed together, and singletons that could not be merged were discarded. Reads were aligned against IMGT to assign V, D and J genes, CDR3 length and insertions or deletions at six rearrangement sites. Within each subset, clonotype counts were normalized to sorted cell number, after which true diversity and Gini coefficients were computed with the tcR R package. The overlap coefficient, calculated on TCRB nucleotide sequences, was used to quantify repertoire sharing. Out-of-frame TCRB sequences from naive cells were analyzed to stand in for the pre-selection repertoire. TCRdb holds this immuneACCESS table with in-frame rearrangements only. Some clones are missing; in checked studies, unresolved V genes explain under half, and the rest has no known cause. For V, J and clone size, that table is used; D and trimming come from the DNA. The sample records 600,000 or so clones, more than 12% of which are singletons. Approximately 0.039% of the sample rests with the top ten.

The rearranged segments are TRBV7-9 and TRBJ2-6; the D region possibly corresponds to TRBD1 (5 bases align). Source material: naive CD4+ T cells from blood. The cell subset or site label for this specimen denotes: true naive CD4+ T cells. The source of this sequence is a man between 18 and 29 years old with type 1 diabetes. The DNA is TGTGCCAGCAGCTTACAGGGTGGAGGGGCCAACGTCCTGACTTTC. Translated, this is CASSLQGGGANVLTF.